Listed below are T cell receptor beta chains from one sample, sequenced in a study of shared clonotypes between healthy human individuals. Method: immunoSEQ multiplex PCR; TCRdb's copy keeps in-frame clones and lacks some. The sample includes 450,000 to 700,000 clones, around 95% of them seen just once. Sequences were obtained from naive CD8+ T cells sorted from blood. The receptors here all came from a woman in her thirties in good health. CDR3s include the opening cysteine and the closing phenylalanine or tryptophan. A D gene is named only where the DNA matches it firmly. The listing skips clone size in some rows; elsewhere it reads once, few, many or a size class.

CDR3 protein	CDR3 DNA	D gene	clone size	J gene	V gene
CSVRGGGNEQFF	TGCAGCGTTAGGGGGGGCGGTAATGAGCAGTTCTTC	.	.	TRBJ2-1	TRBV29-1
CASSDAGVGTEAFF	TGCGCCAGCAGCGATGCAGGGGTAGGGACTGAAGCTTTCTTT	.	.	TRBJ1-1	TRBV5-1
CSVEGGLDQETQYF	TGCAGCGTTGAAGGCGGCCTAGACCAAGAGACCCAGTACTTC	.	.	TRBJ2-5	TRBV29-1
CATSRELAAPYEQYF	TGTGCCACCAGCAGAGAACTAGCGGCCCCCTACGAGCAGTACTTC	TRBD2	.	TRBJ2-7	TRBV15
CSVEGELAGAYEQYF	TGCAGCGTTGAGGGGGAGCTAGCGGGAGCCTACGAGCAGTACTTC	TRBD2	.	TRBJ2-7	TRBV29-1
CASSEAAGDEQYF	TGTGCCAGCAGTGAAGCGGCGGGAGACGAGCAGTACTTC	TRBD2	.	TRBJ2-7	TRBV25-1
CASSPVPSGELFF	TGTGCCAGCAGCCCGGTACCATCCGGGGAGCTGTTTTTT	.	.	TRBJ2-2	TRBV27
CASRDRESSYNEQFF	TGTGCCAGCAGGGACAGGGAGAGCTCCTACAATGAGCAGTTCTTC	TRBD1	.	TRBJ2-1	TRBV28
CASSLGQGVGQPQHF	TGTGCCAGCAGTTTAGGGCAGGGGGTTGGTCAGCCCCAGCATTTT	TRBD1	.	TRBJ1-5	TRBV27
CASSKMVDEQFF	TGTGCCAGCAGCAAAATGGTGGATGAGCAGTTCTTC	.	once	TRBJ2-1	TRBV11-2
CASSYSLAGLNEQYF	TGTGCCAGCAGTTACTCCCTAGCGGGACTAAACGAGCAGTACTTC	TRBD2	.	TRBJ2-7	TRBV6-6
CASNDLAGLPYEQYF	TGTGCCAGCAACGATCTAGCGGGCCTTCCCTACGAGCAGTACTTC	TRBD2	.	TRBJ2-7	TRBV2
CASSYHSGNTGELFF	TGTGCCAGCAGTTACCACTCCGGGAACACCGGGGAGCTGTTTTTT	.	once	TRBJ2-2	TRBV6-5
CASSVASDGANVLTF	TGTGCCAGCAGCGTAGCGTCGGACGGGGCCAACGTCCTGACTTTC	.	.	TRBJ2-6	TRBV9
CASDAGQGGYTF	TGTGCCTCGGACGCGGGACAGGGTGGCTACACCTTC	TRBD1	once	TRBJ1-2	TRBV30
CASSELGGHEQYF	TGTGCCAGCAGTGAACTAGGGGGCCACGAGCAGTACTTC	TRBD1	.	TRBJ2-7	TRBV2
CASSLRDRRNEQYF	TGTGCCAGCAGCCTCCGGGACAGGAGGAACGAGCAGTACTTC	TRBD1	.	TRBJ2-7	TRBV27
CASSFRGYDLQETQYF	TGTGCCAGCAGTTTCAGGGGGTATGATTTACAAGAGACCCAGTACTTC	TRBD1	.	TRBJ2-5	TRBV28
CASSPAGTSYEQYF	TGTGCCAGCAGTCCCGCCGGGACTAGCTACGAGCAGTACTTC	TRBD2	.	TRBJ2-7	TRBV27
CASSFLDTQYF	TGTGCCAGCAGCTTTCTCGATACGCAGTATTTT	.	.	TRBJ2-3	TRBV5-4
CASSPRWGASGGNEQFF	TGTGCCAGCAGCCCCCGATGGGGGGCTAGCGGGGGGAATGAGCAGTTCTTC	TRBD2	.	TRBJ2-1	TRBV11-2
CASSSQAPLFRGYTF	TGTGCCAGTAGTTCACAGGCTCCTCTCTTTCGGGGCTACACCTTC	.	.	TRBJ1-2	TRBV19
CASSFVMAAHNEQFF	TGTGCCAGCAGCTTCGTCATGGCGGCACACAATGAGCAGTTCTTC	.	.	TRBJ2-1	TRBV5-6
CATSFSGRINEQYF	TGTGCCACCTCTTTTAGCGGGAGAATTAACGAGCAGTACTTC	TRBD2	.	TRBJ2-7	TRBV27
CASSFLNTEAFF	TGTGCCAGCAGCTTCCTAAACACTGAAGCTTTCTTT	.	.	TRBJ1-1	TRBV7-9
CASSFTGSGNTIYF	TGTGCCAGCAGCTTCACAGGGTCTGGAAACACCATATATTTT	.	.	TRBJ1-3	TRBV7-9
CASSLSPYEQYF	TGTGCCAGCAGCTTATCACCCTACGAGCAGTACTTC	.	.	TRBJ2-7	TRBV13
CASSLFTSGIDNEQFF	TGTGCCAGCAGTTTGTTCACTAGCGGGATAGACAATGAGCAGTTCTTC	TRBD2	.	TRBJ2-1	TRBV27
CASSIQGDTSQPQHF	TGTGCCAGCAGCATACAGGGGGATACAAGTCAGCCCCAGCATTTT	TRBD1	.	TRBJ1-5	TRBV5-4
CASSSGLAGTSDTQYF	TGTGCCAGCAGCTCGGGACTAGCGGGAACATCTGATACGCAGTATTTT	TRBD2	few	TRBJ2-3	TRBV13
CASSGSYSGNTIYF	TGTGCCAGCAGCGGCTCTTACTCTGGAAACACCATATATTTT	.	.	TRBJ1-3	TRBV9
CASSLARGREQYF	TGTGCCAGCAGCTTGGCGAGGGGGCGAGAGCAGTACTTC	TRBD1	.	TRBJ2-7	TRBV5-6
CASSYSKNHEQYF	TGTGCCAGCAGTTACTCGAAGAACCACGAGCAGTACTTC	.	.	TRBJ2-7	TRBV6-5
CSVASGSTPYNEQFF	TGCAGCGTTGCTAGCGGGAGTACCCCCTACAATGAGCAGTTCTTC	TRBD2	.	TRBJ2-1	TRBV29-1
CASSPTKTSAETQYF	TGTGCCAGCAGCCCGACTAAAACTAGCGCCGAGACCCAGTACTTC	TRBD2	.	TRBJ2-5	TRBV28
CASSPTGLAGGAYEQYF	TGTGCCAGCAGCCCGACTGGTCTAGCGGGAGGAGCCTACGAGCAGTACTTC	TRBD2	once	TRBJ2-7	TRBV4-2
CASSAGISYEQYF	TGTGCCAGCAGTGCTGGGATTTCCTACGAGCAGTACTTC	.	.	TRBJ2-7	TRBV6-1